The entry below gives a single T cell receptor (beta chain) sequence along with its context. Its antigen is as yet unknown. TCRdb's copy holds only in-frame clones and misses some; the assay was immunoSEQ multiplex PCR. The table includes 59,000 or so clones, roughly 89% detected once. V lost 5 bases to trimming and J lost 1 base; unmatched junction nucleotides: 17. Germline CDR1 is LNHDA and CDR2 is SQIVND (reference sequence). The CDR3 runs to 19 residues. These data belong to a study of cytomegalovirus exposure and HLA in healthy donors. Study conclusions and caveats: Researchers counted about 150 TCR beta chains as cytomegalovirus-associated. In vitro confirmation showed three CMV-associated chains to be CMV antigen specific. Rarity characterized most TCR sequences, yet some public TCRs appeared in many donors.

The receptor was isolated from a young woman in good health and CMV-seronegative. The sequenced sample was PBMCs. The chain joins TRBV19 to TRBJ2-5; TRBD2 matches at 9 bases. CDR3 region: CASSAWASGKKGPQETQYF. CDR3 nucleotide sequence: TGTGCCAGTAGTGCCTGGGCTAGCGGGAAAAAAGGGCCCCAAGAGACCCAGTACTTC.